This T cell receptor (beta chain) was sequenced for a study of T cells after posttransplantation cyclophosphamide. Findings and limits, study-wide: Donor CD8+ memory clones often dominated recipient blood repertoires at later times. TRB clonality was highly associated with recipient CMV seropositivity and reactivation.

With regard to this clone: The antigen is not known.

The related graft donor's blood sample was taken on the day of bone marrow donation. This CDR3 has 17 residues. CDR1 and CDR2 (germline): WSHSY, SAAADI. Trimming cost V 0 bases and J 0 bases; bases outside gene matches: 0. Libraries were prepared by immunoSEQ multiplex PCR; TCRdb keeps only in-frame clonotypes and omits some of them. Of around 47,000 clones listed, approximately 94% are singletons. V gene TRBV10-2 combines with J gene TRBJ2-3; 13 bases fit TRBD2. The sample taken for sequencing was PBMCs. The clonotype was recovered from a woman in her 30s in good health and a related stem cell transplant donor. Here the CDR3 DNA reads TGCGCCAGCAGTGAGTCGGGACTAGCGGGGAGCACAGATACGCAGTATTTT. This codes for CASSESGLAGSTDTQYF.